This entry lists 5 T cell receptor beta chains sequenced from one sample in a study of T and B cells in COVID-19 patients. TRB rearrangements were amplified by multiplex PCR with BIOMED2 TRB-A/B primers. TCRdb fed the multiplex PCR reads into MiXCR, producing one record per CDR3 protein. The sample carries fewer than 6,000 distinct CDR3 sequences, 20% to 25% recorded once. Each TRB amplification used roughly 230-550 ng of genomic DNA from blood. Material: blood. The receptors were sampled from a human donor with active COVID-19.

This clonotype is medium-sized (0.01 to 0.1%) in the sample. In nucleotides, the CDR3 is TGTGCCAGCAGCTCCTGGCCAGGAGAGACCCAGTACTTC. It codes for CASSSWPGETQYF. The chain employs TRBV7-6 and TRBJ2-5; D call uncertain. The V end was cut by 4 bases, the J end by 4 bases, with 10 bases between. Per the germline V gene, CDR1 is SGHVS and CDR2 is FNYEAQ. This CDR3 is built from 13 residues.

This clonotype was seen a few times. In nucleotides, the CDR3 is TGCGCCAGCAGCCCATTGTTAAGGCAGCGCGAGCAGTACTTC. Amino acid sequence: CASSPLLRQREQYF. V usage is TRBV5-1 and J usage is TRBJ2-7; no definite D call. The CDR3 extends over 14 amino acids. V lost 4 bases and J 6 bases, leaving 17 bases between the germline ends. The germline CDR1 and CDR2 sequences are SGHRS and YFSETQ.

This clonotype occurred a few times. The chain carries TRBV10-3 and TRBJ2-7; D is perhaps TRBD1 or TRBD2 (5 bases each). The V gene lost 5 bases and the J gene lost 2 bases, with 22 bases spanning the gap. This CDR3 comprises 17 residues. Per the germline V gene, CDR1 is ENHRY and CDR2 is SYGVKD. This chain's CDR3 is CAISQPSGDPKAYEQYF. The DNA of the CDR3 is TGTGCCATCAGTCAACCTTCCGGGGACCCCAAGGCCTACGAGCAGTACTTC.

The rearrangement joins TRBV21-1 to TRBJ1-6; the table names TRBD1, a call not compared with the DNA. TRBV21-1 is described as a pseudogene. The CDR3 spans 14 residues. CDR3 in amino acids: CASSKRQGDSPLHF. The CDR3 DNA reads as TGTGCCAGCAGCAAAAGGCAGGGGGATTCACCCCTCCACTTT.

Sample share makes this clonotype medium-sized. The rearrangement uses TRBV30 and TRBJ1-4; TRBD1 might be the D (6 bases). The CDR3 is 15 residues long. V was trimmed by 0 bases and J by 4 bases, leaving 12 bases between them. Per the germline V gene, CDR1 is GTSNPN and CDR2 is SVGIG (reference sequence). CDR3 amino acids: CAWSVGGVLNEKLFF. The CDR3 DNA sequence: TGTGCCTGGAGTGTAGGGGGGGTCCTTAATGAAAAACTGTTTTTT.